This paragraph reports one TCR beta chain. No antigen is known for it. This record comes from a study of OX40 agonist ivuxolimab in advanced cancers. Whole-study context: Clinicians treated patients with ivuxolimab, an agonistic anti-OX40 (CD134) antibody. Study-level results: Averaged across samples, CD8+ T cells carried more expanded clones than CD4+ did.

Germline V lookup: CDR1 LGHNA, CDR2 YNFKEQ. The V gene lost 0 bases and the J gene lost 1 base, with 13 bases spanning the gap. This CDR3 is built from 17 residues. Clones were sequenced by immunoSEQ multiplex PCR, and TCRdb holds only the in-frame ones, with some missing. The sample consists of roughly 40,000 clones, roughly 90% of them appearing once. Blood draws occurred at baseline, cycle 4 day 1, and cycle 7 day 1. V and J are TRBV4-2 and TRBJ1-5; D is unclear. The source is an adult with an advanced solid tumor such as melanoma, head and neck, liver or kidney cancer. Sequenced here: CD4+ or CD8+ T cells sorted from blood, sampled in a trial of the OX40 agonist ivuxolimab. This CDR3 is CASSQDLSGWSNQPQHF. CDR3 nucleotide sequence: TGTGCCAGCAGCCAAGATCTTAGCGGTTGGAGCAATCAGCCCCAGCATTTT.